These T cell receptor beta chains were read from a single sample in a study of shared clonotypes between healthy human individuals. Assay used: immunoSEQ multiplex PCR; TCRdb lists only in-frame clones, some missing. Counted here are around 500,000 clones, 76% occurring once; the ten biggest clones make up over 10%. Sequencing was performed on PBMCs. The receptors come from a woman aged 40 to 49 in good health. Some clones in this sample may be carry-over from other donors' samples. CDR3s include the opening cysteine and the closing phenylalanine or tryptophan. A D gene is named only where the DNA matches it firmly. The size of a clone is reported for some rows only, either as once, few or many, or as a class for expanded clones.

clone_size j_call d_call v_call cdr3_aa cdr3_nt
few TRBJ2-7 TRBD1 TRBV7-2 CASSSPDRETYEQYF TGTGCCAGCAGTTCCCCGGACAGGGAAACCTACGAGCAGTACTTC
- TRBJ1-3 TRBD1 TRBV6-5 CATQDRGVGNTIYF TGTGCCACCCAGGACAGGGGTGTTGGAAACACCATATATTTT
- TRBJ2-7 - TRBV28 CASRTTAAYPYEQYF TGTGCCAGCAGGACGACCGCGGCCTACCCCTACGAGCAGTACTTC
- TRBJ1-2 - TRBV5-4 CASSIDGPGANYGYTF TGTGCCAGCAGCATAGACGGCCCTGGGGCTAACTATGGCTACACCTTC
once TRBJ2-3 - TRBV4-2 CASSRDGADTQYF TGTGCCAGCAGCCGAGATGGGGCCGATACGCAGTATTTT
- TRBJ2-7 - TRBV5-4 CASSLSPTRSAYEQYF TGTGCCAGCAGCTTGAGCCCGACTAGGTCTGCGTACGAGCAGTACTTC
- TRBJ2-7 TRBD2 TRBV6-6 CASSYSGREGPEQYF TGTGCCAGCAGTTACTCGGGTCGGGAGGGCCCCGAGCAGTACTTC
- TRBJ2-2 TRBD1 TRBV18 CASSPGQGTGGELFF TGTGCCAGCTCACCTGGACAGGGGACGGGCGGGGAGCTGTTTTTT
- TRBJ1-1 - TRBV11-2 CASSAGMNTEAFF TGTGCCAGCAGCGCAGGTATGAACACTGAAGCTTTCTTT
- TRBJ2-2 - TRBV14 CASSQEGPRVINTGELFF TGTGCCAGCAGCCAAGAGGGGCCCCGGGTGATAAACACCGGGGAGCTGTTTTTT
once TRBJ1-6 - TRBV7-6 CASSLEGGINSPLHF TGTGCCAGCAGCTTAGAAGGTGGCATAAATTCACCCCTCCACTTT
- TRBJ2-5 TRBD2 TRBV9 CASSEAGAETQYF TGTGCCAGCAGCGAAGCGGGAGCGGAGACCCAGTACTTC
- TRBJ1-2 - TRBV7-2 CASGTGMGDGYTF TGTGCCAGCGGGACCGGAATGGGTGATGGCTACACCTTC
- TRBJ1-4 - TRBV28 CASNPGGTNEKLFF TGTGCCAGCAACCCGGGAGGGACTAATGAAAAACTGTTTTTT
- TRBJ1-2 - TRBV4-3 CASSQEITGSYGYTF TGCGCCAGCAGCCAAGAAATAACAGGGAGCTATGGCTACACCTTC
- TRBJ2-7 - TRBV10-2 CASSESLRGSMGEQYF TGCGCCAGCAGTGAGTCGTTACGGGGCAGTATGGGGGAGCAGTACTTC
- TRBJ1-1 TRBD1 TRBV29-1 CSVVTGMNTEAFF TGCAGCGTAGTGACAGGGATGAACACTGAAGCTTTCTTT
once TRBJ2-3 TRBD2 TRBV7-3 CASSMIAGGREDTQYF TGTGCCAGCAGCATGATAGCGGGAGGGCGGGAGGATACGCAGTATTTT
few TRBJ1-5 TRBD1 TRBV6-1 CASNSRGDQPQHF TGTGCCAGCAATTCCAGGGGGGATCAGCCCCAGCATTTT
- TRBJ2-3 - TRBV7-8 CASSNQRTGTDTQYF TGTGCCAGCAGCAATCAGAGGACAGGCACAGATACGCAGTATTTT
- TRBJ2-2 - TRBV4-2 CASSQDVGLTGELFF TGTGCCAGCAGCCAAGATGTGGGACTGACCGGGGAGCTGTTTTTT
- TRBJ2-2 - TRBV19 CASSIRGEVTGELFF TGTGCCAGTAGTATTCGGGGAGAGGTCACCGGGGAGCTGTTTTTT